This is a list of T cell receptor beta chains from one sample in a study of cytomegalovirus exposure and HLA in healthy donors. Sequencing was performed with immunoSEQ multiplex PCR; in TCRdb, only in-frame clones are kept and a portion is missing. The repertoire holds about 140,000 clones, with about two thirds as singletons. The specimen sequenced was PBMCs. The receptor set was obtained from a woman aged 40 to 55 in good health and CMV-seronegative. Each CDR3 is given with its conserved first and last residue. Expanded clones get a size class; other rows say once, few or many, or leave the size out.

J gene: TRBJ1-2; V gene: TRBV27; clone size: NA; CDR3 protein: CASSPGQGDIYGYTF
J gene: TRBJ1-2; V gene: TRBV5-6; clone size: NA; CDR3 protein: CASSLYPRGDYGYTF
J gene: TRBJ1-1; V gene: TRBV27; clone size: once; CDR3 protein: CASSPGTGGTEAFF
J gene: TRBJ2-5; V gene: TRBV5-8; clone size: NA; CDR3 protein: CASSLRGTETQYF
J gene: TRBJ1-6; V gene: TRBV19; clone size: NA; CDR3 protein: CASSITTRQASVRNSPLHF
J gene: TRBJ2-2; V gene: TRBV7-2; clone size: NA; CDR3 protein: CASSFQGGTGELFF
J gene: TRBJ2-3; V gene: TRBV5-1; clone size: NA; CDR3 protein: CASSSTGFGTQYF
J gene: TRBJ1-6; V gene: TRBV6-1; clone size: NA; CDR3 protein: CASSVSAGSYNSPLHF
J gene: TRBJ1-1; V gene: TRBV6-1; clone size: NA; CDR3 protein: CASTSGGAPNTEAFF
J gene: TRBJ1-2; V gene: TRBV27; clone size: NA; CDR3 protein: CASSRSTSGTGGAGNGYTF
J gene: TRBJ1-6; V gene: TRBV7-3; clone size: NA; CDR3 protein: CASSARGDRVSPLHF
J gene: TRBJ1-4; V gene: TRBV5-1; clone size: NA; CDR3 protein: CASTSGGATNEKLFF
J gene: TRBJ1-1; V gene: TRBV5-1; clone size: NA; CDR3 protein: CASRTSVGGQGKWAFF
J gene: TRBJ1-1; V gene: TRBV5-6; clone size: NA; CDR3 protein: CASSLPQGRAEAFF
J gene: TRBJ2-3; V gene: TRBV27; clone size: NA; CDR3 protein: CASRWTTTADTQYF
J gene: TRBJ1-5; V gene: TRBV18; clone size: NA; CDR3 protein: CASSPEASNQPQHF
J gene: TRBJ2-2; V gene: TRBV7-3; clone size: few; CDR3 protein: CASSLIGTGELFF
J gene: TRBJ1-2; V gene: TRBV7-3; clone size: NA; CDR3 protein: CASSPRDGGASGYTF
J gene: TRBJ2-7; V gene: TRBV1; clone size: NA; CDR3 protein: CTHSRGKYEQYF
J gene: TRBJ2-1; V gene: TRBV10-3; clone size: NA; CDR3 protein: CAISGKGTSGSYNEQFF
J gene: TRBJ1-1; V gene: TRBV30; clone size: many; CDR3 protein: CAWITRVLTEAFF
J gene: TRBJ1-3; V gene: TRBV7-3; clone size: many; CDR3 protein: CASSLSSSGNTIYF
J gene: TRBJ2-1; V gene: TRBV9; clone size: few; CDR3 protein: CASSEQGPNVYNEQFF
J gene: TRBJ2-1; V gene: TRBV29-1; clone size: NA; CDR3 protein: CSVVAGGREQFF
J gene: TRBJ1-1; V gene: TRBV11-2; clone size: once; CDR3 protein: CASSYGLGTEAFF
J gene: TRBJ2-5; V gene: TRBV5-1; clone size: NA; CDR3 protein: CASSLGLAGEETQYF
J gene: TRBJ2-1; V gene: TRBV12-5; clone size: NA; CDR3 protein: CASGLVLGGGPLFF
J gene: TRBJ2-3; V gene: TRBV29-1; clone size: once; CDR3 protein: CSAQPGTGGGTDTQYF
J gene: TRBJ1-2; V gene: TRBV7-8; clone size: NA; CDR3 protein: CASSSVQGRYGYTF